This T cell receptor (beta chain) is drawn from a study of shared clonotypes between healthy human individuals. With respect to this clone: Its antigen is still unknown.

Study outcomes and limitations: Sorted-subset samples were not fully sequenced, rarefaction indicated. Generation probability values for non-shared clonotypes were lower than those for clonotypes shared by all four donors.

Study donors comprised healthy, HIV-negative adults devoid of recent acute infection or vaccination. Per the study methods: As immunoSEQ supplied junction-only sequences (without quality scores), filtering differed. Measured with immunoSEQ multiplex PCR; TCRdb has only the in-frame clones, and not every one. V, J and clone size are taken as reported in that table, and D and trimming were inferred from the DNA itself. Here the sample spans roughly 1.4 million clones, 98% being singletons. The material sequenced was naive CD4+ T cells sorted from blood. Subset denoted: CD45RA+ positively selected. The sequence was obtained from a man aged 30 to 45 in good health.

The CDR3 spells CASSPSRTGTINEQFF. The CDR3 DNA reads TGCGCCAGCAGCCCTTCCCGGACAGGGACCATCAATGAGCAGTTCTTC. This chain connects TRBV5-1 to TRBJ2-1; 8 positions match TRBD1. The CDR3 has 16 residues. The V and J ends lost 4 bases and 6 bases, in that order; junction bases with no gene match: 12. In germline, CDR1 is SGHRS, CDR2 YFSETQ.